The 13 T cell receptor beta chains below all came from one sample that was sequenced in a study of CD8+CD57+ T cells in acquired aplastic anemia. Genomic DNA constituted the template upon which TCR beta VDJ and CDR3 profiling was performed. TCRdb fed the reads into MiXCR, producing one record per CDR3 protein. The sample contains about 170,000 distinct CDR3 sequences, around 60% of which appear only once. The specimen sequenced was sorted CD4+, CD8+, or CD8+CD57+ T cells (not recorded which) from PBMCs. These TCRs come from a human donor in good health.

The sample holds many counts of this clonotype. The genes are TRBV7-3 and TRBJ2-3, with 10 bases identical to TRBD2. J was trimmed by 6 bases and V by 3 bases; bases with no gene match: 6. Germline V gives CDR1 SGHTA, CDR2 FQGTGA. The CDR3 runs 15 residues. This CDR3 reads CASSLGLALGDTQYF. The CDR3 DNA reads TGTGCCAGCAGCTTGGGACTAGCGTTAGGGGATACGCAGTATTTT.

This clonotype was picked up a small number of times. One end of the junction varies from germline; a read error may be responsible. The DNA for the CDR3 is TGTGCTAGCAGCCCCTGGTCCGCGGGAGATACGCAGTATTTT. It is translated as CASSPWSAGDTQYF. The chain has TRBV7-7 and TRBJ2-3; tentative D call: TRBD2 (5 bases). CDR1 is SSHAT and CDR2 is FNYEAQ in the germline V gene (reference sequence). The CDR3 has 14 residues.

There are many counts of this clonotype. CDR3 coding DNA: TGTGCCAGCAGCTTATCCGGGTTCGAGCAGTACTTC. Translated: CASSLSGFEQYF. This sequence joins TRBV11-2 and TRBJ2-7; D not resolved. Trimming shortened V by 2 bases and J by 6 bases, and 8 bases separated the two germline ends. The CDR3 length is 12 residues. CDR1 and CDR2 (germline): SGHAT, FQNNGV.

The V gene is TRBV7-4, the J gene TRBJ2-7; 10 nucleotides match TRBD2. CDR3 size: 12 residues. Per the germline V gene, CDR1 is SGHVT and CDR2 is SQSDAQ. After removal of 6 bases from V and 6 bases from J, the junction contained 2 bases not matched to a gene. The CDR3 here is CASRLAGSEQYF. The CDR3 DNA is TGTGCCAGCAGACTAGCGGGATCCGAGCAGTACTTC.

The chain recombines TRBV7-9 with TRBJ2-7, with TRBD2 identical over 9 bases. The V segment lost 7 bases and the J segment 6 bases; nucleotides outside the gene matches: 19. There are 17 residues in the CDR3. Germline V CDR1 and CDR2: SEHNR, FQNEAQ (reference sequence). The CDR3 spells CASTLSPILAGRSEQYF. The CDR3 DNA reads TGTGCCAGCACCTTGAGTCCCATCCTAGCGGGAAGGAGCGAGCAGTACTTC.

The rearrangement uses TRBV7-9 and TRBJ2-2, with 7 bases fitting TRBD2. The CDR3 covers 16 residues. With 2 bases clipped from V and 1 base from J, the junction kept 4 bases outside the gene matches. From germline, CDR1 is SEHNR and CDR2 FQNEAQ (reference sequence). This CDR3 is CASSLYASGNTGELFF. Written as DNA, the CDR3 is TGTGCCAGCAGCTTATACGCTAGCGGGAACACCGGGGAGCTGTTTTTT.

The CDR3 protein is CSARDTWKSSSYEQYF. CDR3 DNA: TGCAGTGCTAGAGACACATGGAAGAGCAGCTCCTACGAGCAGTACTTC. The chain links TRBV20-1 to TRBJ2-7; D is unclear. Germline V gene data show CDR1 as DFQATT and CDR2 as SNEGSKA (reference sequence). The V and J ends lost 0 bases and 0 bases respectively, with 15 bases between them. The CDR3 contains 16 residues.

This rearrangement joins TRBV29-1 to TRBJ2-1, with TRBD2 matching over 7 bases. V was clipped by 4 bases and J by 5 bases; unmatched bases: 5. This CDR3 spans 13 amino acids. The germline gives CDR1 SQVTM, CDR2 ANQGSEA. CDR3 region: CSVASGVDNEQFF. CDR3 sequence (DNA): TGCAGCGTTGCCAGCGGGGTTGACAATGAGCAGTTCTTC.

The chain employs TRBV6-6 and TRBJ2-3, with D uncertain. Germline V CDR1 and CDR2: MNHNY, SVGAGI (reference sequence). The CDR3 length is 15 residues. The V end was cut by 8 bases, the J end by 2 bases, with 17 bases between. The CDR3 is CASSLSELPTDTQYF. CDR3 DNA: TGTGCCAGCTCTCTCTCAGAACTACCCACAGATACGCAGTATTTT.

V is TRBV10-3 and J is TRBJ2-2, with TRBD2 identical over 9 bases. Looked up from germline, CDR1 is ENHRY and CDR2 is SYGVKD. The CDR3 covers 17 residues. The V and J ends lost 3 bases and 9 bases, in that order; junction bases with no gene match: 14. This CDR3 is CAISDPGLREGSRELFF. CDR3 DNA: TGTGCCATCAGTGACCCCGGGTTGCGGGAGGGCTCTCGGGAGCTGTTTTTT.

This clonotype was seen many times. This rearrangement joins TRBV27 to TRBJ2-1; 7 bases are shared with TRBD2. V lost 4 bases, J lost 9 bases, and 6 bases stayed unmatched. Looked up from germline, CDR1 is MNHEY and CDR2 is SMNVEV (reference sequence). The CDR3 is made up of 13 amino acids. The CDR3 region has the DNA TGTGCCAGCAGTTCCAGACTAGCCGTTGAGCAGTTCTTC. Protein: CASSSRLAVEQFF.

V usage is TRBV29-1 and J usage is TRBJ2-1, with TRBD1 matching over 7 bases. The germline V gene encodes CDR1 SQVTM and CDR2 ANQGSEA. The CDR3 covers 14 residues. V was clipped by 7 bases and J by 8 bases; unmatched bases: 14. CDR3 residues: CSGPSAGGGDEQFF. The DNA for the CDR3 is TGCAGCGGCCCCTCAGCAGGGGGTGGTGATGAGCAGTTCTTC.

The chain uses TRBV7-8 and TRBJ1-5; D gene ambiguous. This CDR3 spans 15 amino acids. V gave up 0 bases and J gave up 4 bases, with 10 bases separating them. CDR1 is SGHVS, CDR2 FQNEAQ, per germline. The CDR3 region is CASSLANGWNQPQHF. The CDR3 nucleotides are TGTGCCAGCAGCTTAGCAAACGGTTGGAATCAGCCCCAGCATTTT.